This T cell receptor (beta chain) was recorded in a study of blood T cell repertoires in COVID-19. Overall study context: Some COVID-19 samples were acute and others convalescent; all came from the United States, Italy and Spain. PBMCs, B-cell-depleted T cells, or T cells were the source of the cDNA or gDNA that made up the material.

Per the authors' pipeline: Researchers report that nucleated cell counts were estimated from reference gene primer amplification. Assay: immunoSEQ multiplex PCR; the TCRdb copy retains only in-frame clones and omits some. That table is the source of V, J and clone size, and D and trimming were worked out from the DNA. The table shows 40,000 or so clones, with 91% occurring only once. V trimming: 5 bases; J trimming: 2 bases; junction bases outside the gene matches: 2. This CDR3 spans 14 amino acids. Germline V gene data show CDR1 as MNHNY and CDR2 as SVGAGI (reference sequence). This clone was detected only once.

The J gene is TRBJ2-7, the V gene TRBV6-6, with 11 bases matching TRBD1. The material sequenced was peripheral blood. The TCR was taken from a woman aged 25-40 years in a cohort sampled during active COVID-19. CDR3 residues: CASSRDRGAYEQYF. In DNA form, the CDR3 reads TGTGCCAGCAGTCGGGACAGGGGGGCCTACGAGCAGTACTTC.